These T cell receptor beta chains were read from a single sample in a study. Via MiXCR, TCRdb re-called the 5' RACE reads, giving one row per CDR3 protein. The top ten hold around 3.5% of the sample, which has tens of thousands of distinct CDR3 sequences, over 25% seen once. The sample comprised memory CD4+ T cells sorted from a lymph node. The origin of the receptors is a female donor with breast cancer. The CDR3 runs from the conserved cysteine through the conserved F or W. D genes are given only for firm matches. Clone size is shown for a subset of rows, as once, few, many or a class of expanded clone.

size	V	D	J	CDR3	DNA
NA	TRBV5-1	NA	TRBJ1-1	CASSSGTGNTEAFF	TGCGCCAGCAGCTCGGGGACGGGGAACACTGAAGCTTTCTTT
NA	TRBV7-3	NA	TRBJ2-1	CASSPRGLENEQFF	TGTGCCAGCAGCCCCCGGGGATTAGAAAATGAGCAGTTCTTC
NA	TRBV27	NA	TRBJ2-7	CASGDGGGYEQYF	TGTGCCAGCGGAGACGGGGGCGGCTACGAGCAGTACTTC
many	TRBV12-3/TRBV12-4	NA	TRBJ2-3	CASRTRALSADTQYF	TGTGCCAGCAGGACCCGGGCCCTGAGTGCAGATACGCAGTATTTT
NA	TRBV7-2	TRBD1	TRBJ2-5	CASSIRQGQETQYF	TGTGCCAGCAGCATCCGACAGGGGCAAGAGACCCAGTACTTC
NA	TRBV18	NA	TRBJ2-7	CASSPRGSYEQYF	TGTGCCAGCTCTCCCCGGGGCTCCTACGAGCAGTACTTC
NA	TRBV28	TRBD2	TRBJ2-7	CASSLSIAGGPSSYEQYF	TGTGCCAGCAGTTTAAGTATAGCGGGGGGTCCTAGCTCCTACGAGCAGTACTTC
few	TRBV4-1	NA	TRBJ2-5	CASSQRSGAETVRKTQYF	TGCGCCAGCAGCCAACGATCAGGTGCAGAGACGGTGAGAAAGACCCAGTACTTC
NA	TRBV20-1	NA	TRBJ1-2	CSARLGGYGYTF	TGCAGTGCTAGACTGGGAGGCTATGGCTACACCTTC
NA	TRBV4-2	NA	TRBJ2-5	CASSQVRANKETQYF	TGTGCCAGCAGCCAAGTCCGGGCGAACAAAGAGACCCAGTACTTC
NA	TRBV4-1	NA	TRBJ2-1	CASSQVQISYNEQFF	TGCGCCAGCAGCCAAGTACAGATCTCCTACAATGAGCAGTTCTTC
few	TRBV29-1	TRBD2	TRBJ2-7	CSVAQRGGSYEQYF	TGCAGCGTTGCGCAGCGGGGAGGCTCCTACGAGCAGTACTTC
few	TRBV28	TRBD2	TRBJ2-2	CASSRLAGGTGELFF	TGTGCCAGCAGCCGCCTAGCGGGAGGGACCGGGGAGCTGTTTTTT
few	TRBV7-2	NA	TRBJ2-1	CASSSRRLSGEQFF	TGTGCCAGCAGCTCTCGCCGCCTATCGGGTGAGCAGTTCTTC
NA	TRBV28	TRBD1	TRBJ2-7	CASSLDRGHEKYF	TGTGCCAGCAGTTTGGACAGGGGGCACGAGAAGTACTTC
few	TRBV27	NA	TRBJ1-4	CASSWTGAKLNEKLFF	TGTGCCAGCAGTTGGACTGGCGCCAAACTCAATGAAAAACTGTTTTTT
few	TRBV2	TRBD1	TRBJ2-7	CASSVQGVSYEQYF	TGTGCCAGCAGTGTCCAGGGGGTTTCCTACGAGCAGTACTTC
few	TRBV2	NA	TRBJ2-7	CASSQSTRSEQYF	TGTGCCAGCAGCCAGTCGACTCGGAGCGAGCAGTACTTC
NA	TRBV5-1	TRBD2	TRBJ2-1	CASSLGSGSGNEQFF	TGCGCCAGCAGCTTGGGGAGCGGGAGCGGCAATGAGCAGTTCTTC
NA	TRBV7-6	NA	TRBJ2-1	CASSLEVGREQFF	TGTGCCAGCAGCTTAGAGGTGGGGCGGGAGCAGTTCTTC
few	TRBV7-8	NA	TRBJ2-7	CASSQDRNYEQYF	TGTGCCAGCAGCCAGGACAGAAACTACGAGCAGTACTTC
many	TRBV5-1	TRBD2	TRBJ2-3	CASSLGLAADTQYF	TGCGCCAGCAGCTTGGGACTAGCTGCAGATACGCAGTATTTT
few	TRBV5-1	NA	TRBJ1-1	CATPGVNTEAFF	TGCGCCACACCAGGGGTGAACACTGAAGCTTTCTTT
NA	TRBV20-1	NA	TRBJ2-1	CSARGEVNVQFF	TGCAGTGCTCGGGGTGAGGTCAATGTGCAGTTCTTC
NA	TRBV4-1	NA	TRBJ2-3	CASSQGYISTDTQYF	TGCGCCAGCAGCCAAGGGTACATTAGCACAGATACGCAGTATTTT
NA	TRBV29-1	NA	TRBJ1-4	CSVEGGTNEKLFF	TGCAGCGTTGAAGGTGGCACTAATGAAAAACTGTTTTTT
NA	TRBV5-1	NA	TRBJ1-4	CASSSRASGSGEKLFF	TGCGCCAGCAGTTCCCGCGCTTCAGGGTCCGGAGAAAAACTGTTTTTT
few	TRBV9	NA	TRBJ1-1	CASSARVNTEAFF	TGTGCCAGCAGCGCCAGAGTGAACACTGAAGCTTTCTTT
few	TRBV28	TRBD2	TRBJ2-5	CASAQFSGIQETQYF	TGTGCCAGCGCGCAATTTAGCGGGATTCAAGAGACCCAGTACTTC
NA	TRBV20-1	TRBD1	TRBJ1-2	CSARPYRDRERRGYTF	TGCAGTGCTAGACCCTACCGGGACAGGGAACGTCGTGGCTACACCTTC
NA	TRBV6-5	TRBD1	TRBJ1-6	CASSYQTWGQGAYNSPLHF	TGTGCCAGCAGTTACCAAACCTGGGGACAGGGGGCTTATAATTCACCCCTCCACTTT
NA	TRBV6-5	NA	TRBJ2-1	CASSYGDSSYNEQFF	TGTGCCAGCAGTTACGGGGATTCCTCCTACAATGAGCAGTTCTTC
NA	TRBV21-1	NA	TRBJ2-4	CASSKYPTIPAGKGSRNIQYF	TGTGCCAGCAGCAAATACCCCACTATACCTGCGGGGAAGGGTTCTAGGAACATTCAGTACTTC
NA	TRBV12-3/TRBV12-4	NA	TRBJ1-1	CASSLFLGTEAFF	TGTGCCAGCAGTTTATTTCTCGGCACTGAAGCTTTCTTT
NA	TRBV4-3	TRBD1	TRBJ2-1	CASSRRTGANEQFF	TGCGCCAGCAGCCGGAGGACAGGGGCCAATGAGCAGTTCTTC
NA	TRBV20-1	NA	TRBJ2-7	CSAQKKRWAALSYEQYF	TGCAGTGCGCAAAAAAAACGGTGGGCAGCACTCTCCTACGAGCAGTACTTC
few	TRBV3-1	NA	TRBJ1-2	CASSPSYGTNYGYTF	TGTGCCAGCAGCCCCTCATACGGGACTAACTATGGCTACACCTTC
NA	TRBV20-1	NA	TRBJ1-6	CGGASGSSYNSPLHF	TGCGGGGGGGCTTCCGGAAGCTCCTATAATTCACCCCTCCACTTT
few	TRBV20-1	NA	TRBJ2-2	CSAPHDGGPGELFF	TGCAGTGCCCCTCATGATGGGGGCCCCGGGGAGCTGTTTTTT
many	TRBV4-1	NA	TRBJ1-2	CASSQSQVSGGNYGYTF	TGCGCCAGCAGCCAATCTCAGGTGTCGGGAGGAAACTATGGCTACACCTTC
once	TRBV11-2	NA	TRBJ2-6	CASRMDSFSSGANVLTF	TGTGCCAGCAGGATGGACAGTTTCAGCTCTGGGGCCAACGTCCTGACTTTC
few	TRBV7-8	NA	TRBJ2-6	CASSFRGAGANVLTF	TGTGCCAGCAGCTTCCGAGGGGCTGGGGCCAACGTCCTGACTTTC
many	TRBV24-1	NA	TRBJ2-3	CATSDPTGIADTQYF	TGTGCCACCAGTGACCCGACAGGTATCGCAGATACGCAGTATTTT
many	TRBV7-9	TRBD2	TRBJ2-7	CASSPTSGSYEQYF	TGTGCCAGCAGCCCCACTAGCGGATCCTACGAGCAGTACTTC
NA	TRBV5-4	NA	TRBJ2-6	CASSLAARVGANVLTF	TGTGCCAGCAGCTTGGCCGCGAGGGTTGGGGCCAACGTCCTGACTTTC